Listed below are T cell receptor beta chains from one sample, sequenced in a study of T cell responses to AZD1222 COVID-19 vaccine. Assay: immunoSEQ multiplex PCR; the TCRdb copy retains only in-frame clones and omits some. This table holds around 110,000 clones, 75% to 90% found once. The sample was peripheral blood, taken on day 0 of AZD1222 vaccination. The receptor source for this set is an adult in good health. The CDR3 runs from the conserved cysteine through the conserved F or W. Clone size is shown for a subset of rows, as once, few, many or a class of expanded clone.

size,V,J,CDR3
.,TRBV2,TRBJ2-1,CASRLRAKDEQFF
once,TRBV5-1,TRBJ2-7,CASSLNTGTGLYEQYF
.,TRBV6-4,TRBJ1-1,CATPRGGGDTEAFF
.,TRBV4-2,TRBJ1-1,CASSQDRGTEAFF
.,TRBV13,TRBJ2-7,CASSVQGIPYEQYF
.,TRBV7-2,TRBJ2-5,CASGERGAQETQYF
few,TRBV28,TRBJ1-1,CASSRTGVGEAFF
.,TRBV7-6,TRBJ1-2,CASSGVAGYTF
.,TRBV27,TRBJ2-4,CASSSGKGFVGKNIQYF
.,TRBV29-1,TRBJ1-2,CSVPWGKGYTF
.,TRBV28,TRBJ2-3,CASSATRGLAGGDTQYF
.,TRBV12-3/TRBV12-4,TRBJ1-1,CASSFGAGTEAFF
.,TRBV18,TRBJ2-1,CASSPGHYYNEQFF
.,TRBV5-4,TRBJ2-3,CASSYSGGPDTQYF
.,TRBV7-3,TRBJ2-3,CASSLGIPTDTQYF
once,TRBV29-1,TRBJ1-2,CSVGGPTGGGDGYGYTF
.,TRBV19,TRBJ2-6,CASSPRRRTGIGANVLTF
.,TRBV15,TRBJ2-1,CATSEEAPYNEQFF
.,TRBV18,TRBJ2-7,CASSPRDEQYF
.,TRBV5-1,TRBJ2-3,CASSSTDTQYF
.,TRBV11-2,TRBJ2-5,CASSSLGRGQETQYF
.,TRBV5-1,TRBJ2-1,CASSLGHNNEQFF
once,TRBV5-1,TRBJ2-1,CASSLGLAGYNEQFF
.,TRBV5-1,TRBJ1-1,CASRSGGGTEAFF
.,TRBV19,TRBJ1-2,CASSTLSGAPGYTF
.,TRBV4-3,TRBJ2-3,CASSQEVRGTPDTQYF